Presented here are 17 T cell receptor beta chains from one specimen sequenced in a study of blood T cells in healthy people across ages (dated by TCRdb to the mid-2010s). The library came from 5' RACE. Data came from an Illumina HiSeq 2500. A second about 7 to 11 cycle PCR used a sample-barcoded 5' primer and a J-beta primer mix. TCRdb applied fastp at Q25 and MiXCR to the public reads, then kept only in-frame beta chains. Here each entry gathers all rows of one CDR3 protein and keeps the most common genes and DNA. The sample yields 650,000 to 950,000 distinct CDR3 sequences; roughly 44% were counted once. The ten top clones hold around 18% of the sample. The sample comprised blood. These receptors were obtained from a man between 60 and 70 years old in good health.

A few counts support this clonotype. The chain combines TRBV2 with TRBJ1-6, with 9 bases aligning to TRBD1. The V and J ends lost 8 bases and 8 bases, in that order; junction bases with no gene match: 4. Germline CDR1 is SNHLY and CDR2 is FYNNEI. This CDR3 region has 13 residues. The CDR3 DNA reads TGTGCCAGCGGGGACAGGGAACATTCACCCCTCCACTTT. The encoded protein is CASGDREHSPLHF. Variable domain in full (rest from reference TRBV2 and TRBJ1-6): EPEVTQTPSHQVTQMGQEVILRCVPISNHLYFYWYRQILGQKVEFLVSFYNNEISEKSEIFDDQFSVERPDGSNFTLKIRSTKLEDSAMYFCASGDREHSPLHFGNGTRLTVT.

CDR3 in DNA: TGCAGTGCTAGGGTGCAAACAACAACCTACGAGCAGTACTTC. Its translation: CSARVQTTTYEQYF. The chain joins TRBV20-1 to TRBJ2-7; D unclear. The germline V gene has CDR1 DFQATT and CDR2 SNEGSKA (reference sequence). V was shortened by 3 bases and J by 2 bases, with 14 bases between the two germline ends. CDR3 size: 14 residues.

The rearrangement joins TRBV12-3 or TRBV12-4 to TRBJ1-4; D gene unclear. V lost 3 bases and J 8 bases, leaving 4 bases between the germline ends. This CDR3 region has 11 residues. The CDR3, as DNA: TGTGCCAGCAGTTTTAAGGAAAAACTGTTTTTT. This gives the protein CASSFKEKLFF.

V and J are TRBV18 and TRBJ2-1, with no clear D. V lost 2 bases and J lost 5, with 7 bases in between. The CDR3 sequence is 13 residues long. CDR1 is KGHSH and CDR2 is LQKENI in the germline V gene. CDR3 protein: CASSPYADNEQFF. The CDR3 DNA follows: TGTGCCAGCTCACCATATGCAGACAATGAGCAGTTCTTC.

The gene calls are TRBV20-1 and TRBJ2-3; TRBD1 might be the D (6 bases). Germline-derived CDR1 and CDR2 are DFQATT and SNEGSKA (reference sequence). CDR3 length: 14 residues. V lost 4 bases and J lost 3, with 14 bases in between. The CDR3 spells CSATRQVRTDTQYF. CDR3 coding DNA: TGCAGTGCTACCCGACAGGTTCGGACAGATACGCAGTATTTT.

The chain employs TRBV5-1 and TRBJ2-1; possible D gene TRBD1, 5 bases. V shed 3 bases and J shed 0 bases, with 13 bases lying between them. The CDR3 consists of 16 residues. CDR1 SGHRS and CDR2 YFSETQ come from the germline V gene. The CDR3: CASSSDSFSSYNEQFF. Here the CDR3 DNA reads TGCGCCAGCAGCTCCGACAGCTTTAGCTCCTACAATGAGCAGTTCTTC.

This chain links TRBV7-2 with TRBJ1-5, with D uncertain. The V gene lost 2 bases and the J gene lost 1 base, with 12 bases spanning the gap. Germline V lookup: CDR1 SGHTA, CDR2 FQGNSA. This CDR3 contains 16 residues. CDR3 in amino acids: CASSLSPPGSNQPQHF. The CDR3 DNA follows: TGTGCCAGCAGCTTATCCCCTCCGGGCAGCAATCAGCCCCAGCATTTT.

The chain combines TRBV2 with TRBJ2-5; D gene ambiguous. CDR1 SNHLY and CDR2 FYNNEI come from the germline V gene. The V end lost 5 bases, the J end lost 0 bases, and 7 bases lay between the germline ends. CDR3 length: 13 amino acids. The CDR3, as DNA: TGTGCCAGCAGTATCGACTACCAAGAGACCCAGTACTTC. The encoded protein is CASSIDYQETQYF.

Remarks on this clonotype: Sequence at one end of the junction differs from germline and may be a read error. The V and J genes are TRBV7-2 and TRBJ2-1; D might be TRBD1 (5 bases). CDR3 length equals 15 residues. The germline V gene encodes CDR1 SGHTA and CDR2 FQGNSA. The CDR3 nucleotides read TGTGCCAGCAGCTCCTACAGGTCCCGCTACTATGAGCAGTTCTTC. Its translation is CASSSYRSRYYEQFF.

There are many counts of this clonotype. This rearrangement joins TRBV6-5 to TRBJ2-1, with TRBD2 identical over 12 bases. After removal of 5 bases from V and 6 bases from J, the junction contained 5 bases not matched to a gene. The CDR3 length is 15 residues. Germline V gene lookup returns CDR1 MNHEY and CDR2 SVGAGI. The CDR3 region has the DNA TGTGCCAGCAGTGAGACTAGCGGGGGAATCAATGAGCAGTTCTTC. This codes for CASSETSGGINEQFF.

The chain joins TRBV7-2 to TRBJ2-1; 8 positions match TRBD1. The J segment lost 4 bases and the V segment lost 8 bases, leaving 13 bases of the junction unmatched. Germline values: CDR1 SGHTA, CDR2 FQGNSA. This CDR3 spans 16 amino acids. The CDR3 DNA reads TGTGCCAGCGGCCGCTGGTCTGGACAGGGATACAATGAGCAGTTCTTC. This sequence encodes CASGRWSGQGYNEQFF.

This chain joins TRBV12-3 or TRBV12-4 and TRBJ2-5; the D is unclear. V was pared by 6 bases and J by 4 bases, with 6 bases between. The CDR3 totals 11 residues. The CDR3 loop is CASRILETQYF. As DNA, the CDR3 is TGTGCCAGCAGGATCCTAGAGACCCAGTACTTC.

V usage is TRBV27 and J usage is TRBJ2-2, with 12 positions matching TRBD2. Trimming at V came to 3 bases and at J to 1 base, leaving 3 bases not matched to a gene. Germline assignment: CDR1 MNHEY and CDR2 SMNVEV (reference sequence). This CDR3 contains 17 residues. The CDR3 spells CASSLLTSGGNTGELFF. The CDR3 DNA is TGTGCCAGCAGTTTGTTGACTAGCGGGGGGAACACCGGGGAGCTGTTTTTT.

The chain has TRBV20-1 and TRBJ2-2; unclear D gene. V was cut by 6 bases and J by 2 bases, with 10 bases left in between. The CDR3 covers 13 residues. The germline V gene encodes CDR1 DFQATT and CDR2 SNEGSKA (reference sequence). The CDR3 sequence is CSALEVNTGELFF. CDR3 coding DNA: TGCAGTGCACTTGAGGTTAACACCGGGGAGCTGTTTTTT.

The chain joins TRBV2 to TRBJ2-4, with 7 bases fitting TRBD1. The J call may be faulty, since TRBJ2-7 better matches the DNA end. Germline CDR1 and CDR2: SNHLY and FYNNEI. The CDR3 has 16 residues. DNA for the CDR3: TGTGCCAGCAGTGGCCTCGGGACAGCACGGGCCCACGAGCAGTACTTC. Amino acid sequence: CASSGLGTARAHEQYF.

The V call is TRBV28, the J call TRBJ2-5; TRBD1 agrees at 10 bases. This CDR3 is built from 15 residues. Unmatched junction bases numbered 15, after V lost 5 bases and J lost 12 bases. Looked up from germline, CDR1 is MDHEN and CDR2 is SYDVKM. The CDR3 protein is CASSTAGQGIQVKYF. In DNA, the CDR3 is TGTGCCAGCAGTACAGCGGGACAGGGGATCCAGGTGAAGTACTTC.

In the case of this clonotype: The junction differs from germline at one of its ends, possibly a read error. The chain has TRBV7-2 and TRBJ2-2; the match to TRBD2 covers 7 bases. CDR1 SGHTA and CDR2 FQGNSA come from the germline V gene. This CDR3 region has 15 residues. The CDR3, as DNA: TGTGCCAGCAGCCAGCGGCGGGGGAACACCAGGGAGCTGTTTTTT. Protein sequence: CASSQRRGNTRELFF.